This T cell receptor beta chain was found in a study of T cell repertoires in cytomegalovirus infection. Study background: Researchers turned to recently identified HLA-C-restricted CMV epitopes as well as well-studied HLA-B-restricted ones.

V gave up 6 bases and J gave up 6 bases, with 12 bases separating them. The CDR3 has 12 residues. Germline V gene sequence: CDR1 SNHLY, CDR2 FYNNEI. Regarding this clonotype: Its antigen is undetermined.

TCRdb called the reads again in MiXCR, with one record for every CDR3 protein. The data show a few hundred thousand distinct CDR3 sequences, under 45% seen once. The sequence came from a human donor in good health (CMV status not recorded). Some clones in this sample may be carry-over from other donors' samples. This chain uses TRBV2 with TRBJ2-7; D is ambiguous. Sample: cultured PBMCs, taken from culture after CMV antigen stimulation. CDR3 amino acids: CASRIAGSEQYF. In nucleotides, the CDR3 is TGTGCCAGCAGAATAGCCGGAAGCGAGCAGTACTTC.